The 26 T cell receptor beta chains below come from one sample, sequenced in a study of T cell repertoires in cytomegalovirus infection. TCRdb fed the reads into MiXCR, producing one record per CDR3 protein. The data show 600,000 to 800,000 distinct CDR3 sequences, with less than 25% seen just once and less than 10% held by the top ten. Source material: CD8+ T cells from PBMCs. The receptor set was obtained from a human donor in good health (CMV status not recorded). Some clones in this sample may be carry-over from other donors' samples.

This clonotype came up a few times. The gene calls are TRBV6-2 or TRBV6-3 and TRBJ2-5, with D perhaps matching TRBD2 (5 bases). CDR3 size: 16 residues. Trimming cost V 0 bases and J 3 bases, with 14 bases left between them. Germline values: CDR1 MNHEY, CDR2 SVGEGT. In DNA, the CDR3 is TGTGCCAGCAGTTACTCTGGTCGGCGGGTGGAAGAGACCCAGTACTTC. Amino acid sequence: CASSYSGRRVEETQYF.

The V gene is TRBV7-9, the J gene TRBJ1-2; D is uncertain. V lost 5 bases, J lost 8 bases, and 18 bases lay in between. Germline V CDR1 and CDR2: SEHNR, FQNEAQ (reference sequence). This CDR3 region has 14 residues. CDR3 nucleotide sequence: TGTGCCAGCAGCCGCCCCCGAGGGCTCGAAGGCTACACCTTC. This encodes CASSRPRGLEGYTF.

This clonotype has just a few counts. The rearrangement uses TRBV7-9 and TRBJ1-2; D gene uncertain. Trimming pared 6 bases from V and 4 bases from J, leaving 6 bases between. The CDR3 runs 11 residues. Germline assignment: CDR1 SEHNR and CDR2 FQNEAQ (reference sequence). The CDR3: CASRPIYGYTF. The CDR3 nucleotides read TGTGCCAGCAGACCAATCTATGGCTACACCTTC.

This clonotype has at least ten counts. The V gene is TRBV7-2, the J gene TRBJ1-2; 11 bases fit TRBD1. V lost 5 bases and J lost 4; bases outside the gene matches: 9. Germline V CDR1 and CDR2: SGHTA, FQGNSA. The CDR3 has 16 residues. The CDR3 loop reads CASSIGQGANTYGYTF. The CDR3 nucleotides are TGTGCCAGCAGCATAGGACAGGGGGCTAATACCTATGGCTACACCTTC. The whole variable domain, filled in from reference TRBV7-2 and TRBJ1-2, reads GAGVSQSPSNKVTEKGKDVELRCDPISGHTALYWYRQSLGQGLEFLIYFQGNSAPDKSGLPSDRFSAERTGGSVSTLTIQRTQQEDSAVYLCASSIGQGANTYGYTFGSGTRLTVV.

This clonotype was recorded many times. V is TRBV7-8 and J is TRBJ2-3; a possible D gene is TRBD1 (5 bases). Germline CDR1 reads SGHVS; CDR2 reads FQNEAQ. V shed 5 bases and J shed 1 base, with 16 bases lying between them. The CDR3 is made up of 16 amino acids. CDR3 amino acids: CASSATVDPGTDTQYF. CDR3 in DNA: TGTGCCAGCAGCGCGACAGTTGATCCCGGCACAGATACGCAGTATTTT.

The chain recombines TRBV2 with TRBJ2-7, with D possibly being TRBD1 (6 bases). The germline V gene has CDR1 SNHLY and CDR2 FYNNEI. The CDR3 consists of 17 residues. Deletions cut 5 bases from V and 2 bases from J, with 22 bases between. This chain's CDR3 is CASSLQVGGGTPYEQYF. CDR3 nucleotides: TGTGCCAGCAGTCTCCAGGTTGGGGGCGGAACCCCCTACGAGCAGTACTTC.

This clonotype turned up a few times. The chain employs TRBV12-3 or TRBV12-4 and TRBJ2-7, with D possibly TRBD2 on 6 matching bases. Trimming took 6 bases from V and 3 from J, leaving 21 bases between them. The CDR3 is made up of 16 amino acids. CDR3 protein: CASRAEGAGKGYEQYF. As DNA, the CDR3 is TGTGCCAGCAGGGCAGAAGGGGCGGGAAAAGGCTACGAGCAGTACTTC.

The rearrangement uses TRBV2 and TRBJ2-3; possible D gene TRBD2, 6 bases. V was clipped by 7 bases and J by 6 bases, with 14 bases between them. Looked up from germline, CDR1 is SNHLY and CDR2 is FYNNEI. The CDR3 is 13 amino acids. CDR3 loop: CASNGGVGDTQYF. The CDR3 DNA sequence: TGTGCCAGCAACGGAGGGGTTGGGGATACGCAGTATTTT.

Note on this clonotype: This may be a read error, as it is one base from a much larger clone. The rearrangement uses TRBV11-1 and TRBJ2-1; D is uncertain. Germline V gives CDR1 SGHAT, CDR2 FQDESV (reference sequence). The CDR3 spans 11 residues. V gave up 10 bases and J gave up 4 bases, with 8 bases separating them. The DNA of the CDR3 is TGTGCCAACGAACAGTACAATGAGCAGTTCTTC. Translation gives CANEQYNEQFF.

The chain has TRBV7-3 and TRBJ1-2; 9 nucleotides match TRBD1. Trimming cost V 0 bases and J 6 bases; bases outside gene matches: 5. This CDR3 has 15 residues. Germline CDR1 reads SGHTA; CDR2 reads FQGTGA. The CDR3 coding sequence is TGTGCCAGCAGCTTAACACGAGGGACAGGGAATGGCTACACCTTC. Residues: CASSLTRGTGNGYTF.

The CDR3 reads CSVEEQGAWTGELFF. The CDR3 DNA follows: TGCAGCGTTGAAGAACAGGGGGCATGGACCGGGGAGCTGTTTTTT. The chain joins TRBV29-1 to TRBJ2-2; 9 bases fit TRBD1. V lost 0 bases to trimming and J lost 5 bases; unmatched junction nucleotides: 4. CDR1 is SQVTM and CDR2 is ANQGSEA in the germline V gene. The CDR3 covers 15 residues.

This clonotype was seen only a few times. This CDR3 is CASSYSGGGPNTEAFF. The CDR3 nucleotides are TGTGCCAGCAGTTACAGCGGAGGAGGGCCGAACACTGAAGCTTTCTTT. The chain combines TRBV6-2 or TRBV6-3 with TRBJ1-1; D unclear. The CDR3 runs to 16 residues. V was trimmed by 2 bases and J by 1 base, leaving 14 bases between them. Germline V gene sequence: CDR1 MNHEY, CDR2 SVGEGT.

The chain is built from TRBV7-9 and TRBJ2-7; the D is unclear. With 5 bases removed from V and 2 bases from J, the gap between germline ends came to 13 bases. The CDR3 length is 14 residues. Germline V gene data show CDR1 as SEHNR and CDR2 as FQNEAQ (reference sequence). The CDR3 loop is CASSLEPGTYEQYF. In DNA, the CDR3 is TGTGCCAGCAGCCTAGAGCCAGGAACCTACGAGCAGTACTTC.

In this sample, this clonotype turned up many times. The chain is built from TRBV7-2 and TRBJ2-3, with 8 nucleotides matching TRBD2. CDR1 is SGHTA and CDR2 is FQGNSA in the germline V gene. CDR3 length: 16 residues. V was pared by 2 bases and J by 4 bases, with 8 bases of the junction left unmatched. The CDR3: CASSLKFGGAPDTQYF. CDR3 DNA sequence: TGTGCCAGCAGCTTAAAATTCGGGGGGGCCCCAGATACGCAGTATTTT.

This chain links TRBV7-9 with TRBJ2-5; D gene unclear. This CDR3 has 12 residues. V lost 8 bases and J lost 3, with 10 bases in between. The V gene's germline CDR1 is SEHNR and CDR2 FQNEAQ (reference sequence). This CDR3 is CASASSKETQYF. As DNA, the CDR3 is TGTGCCAGCGCGAGCAGTAAAGAGACCCAGTACTTC.

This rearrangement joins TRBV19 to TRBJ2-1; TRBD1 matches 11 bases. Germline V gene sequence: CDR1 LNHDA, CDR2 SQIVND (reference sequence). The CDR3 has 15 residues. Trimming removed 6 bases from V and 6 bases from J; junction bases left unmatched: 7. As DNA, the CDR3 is TGTGCCAGTAGCGAAGGGACAGGGGGTACCAATGAGCAGTTCTTC. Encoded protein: CASSEGTGGTNEQFF. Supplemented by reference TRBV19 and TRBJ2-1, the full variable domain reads DGGITQSPKYLFRKEGQNVTLSCEQNLNHDAMYWYRQDPGQGLRLIYYSQIVNDFQKGDIAEGYSVSREKKESFPLTVTSAQKNPTAFYLCASSEGTGGTNEQFFGPGTRLTVL.

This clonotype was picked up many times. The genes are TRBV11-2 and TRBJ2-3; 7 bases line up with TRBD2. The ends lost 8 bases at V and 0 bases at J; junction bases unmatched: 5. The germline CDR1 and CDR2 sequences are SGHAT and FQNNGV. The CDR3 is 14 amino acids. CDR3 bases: TGTGCCAGCTCCGGCGGGGGAAGCACAGATACGCAGTATTTT. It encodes CASSGGGSTDTQYF.

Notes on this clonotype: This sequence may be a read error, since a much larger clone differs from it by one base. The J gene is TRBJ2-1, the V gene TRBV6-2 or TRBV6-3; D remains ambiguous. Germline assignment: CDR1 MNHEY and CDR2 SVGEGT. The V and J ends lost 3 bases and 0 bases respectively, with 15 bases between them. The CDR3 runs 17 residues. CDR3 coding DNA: TGTGCCAGCAGTTATTCCCCGAGTACCCGCTCCTACAATGAGCAGTTCTTC. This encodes CASSYSPSTRSYNEQFF.

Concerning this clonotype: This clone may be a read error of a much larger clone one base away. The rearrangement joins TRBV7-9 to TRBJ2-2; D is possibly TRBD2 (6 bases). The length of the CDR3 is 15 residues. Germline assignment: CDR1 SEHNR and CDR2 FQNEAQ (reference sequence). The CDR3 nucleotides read TGTGCCAGCAGCAAAGACGGGGCCGGATGGGGGGAGCCGTTTTTT. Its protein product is CASSKDGAGWGEPFF.

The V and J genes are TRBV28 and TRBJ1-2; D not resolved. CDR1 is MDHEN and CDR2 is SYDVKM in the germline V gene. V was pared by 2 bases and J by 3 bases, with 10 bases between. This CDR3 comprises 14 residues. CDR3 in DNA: TGTGCCAGCAGTTTAGGCAGGTCCTACTATGGCTACACCTTC. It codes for CASSLGRSYYGYTF.

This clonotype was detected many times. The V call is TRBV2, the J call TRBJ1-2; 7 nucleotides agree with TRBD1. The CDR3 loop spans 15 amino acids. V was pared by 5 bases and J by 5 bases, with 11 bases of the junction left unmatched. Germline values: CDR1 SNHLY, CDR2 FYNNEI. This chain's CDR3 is CASSFSGTVIYGYTF. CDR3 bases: TGTGCCAGCAGTTTCTCCGGGACAGTAATTTATGGCTACACCTTC. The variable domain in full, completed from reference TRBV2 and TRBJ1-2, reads EPEVTQTPSHQVTQMGQEVILRCVPISNHLYFYWYRQILGQKVEFLVSFYNNEISEKSEIFDDQFSVERPDGSNFTLKIRSTKLEDSAMYFCASSFSGTVIYGYTFGSGTRLTVV.

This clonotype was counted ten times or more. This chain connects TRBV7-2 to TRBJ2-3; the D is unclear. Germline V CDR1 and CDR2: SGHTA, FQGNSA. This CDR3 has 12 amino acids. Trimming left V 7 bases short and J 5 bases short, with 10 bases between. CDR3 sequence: CASTGERDTQYF. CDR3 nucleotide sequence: TGTGCCAGCACCGGTGAGAGAGATACGCAGTATTTT.

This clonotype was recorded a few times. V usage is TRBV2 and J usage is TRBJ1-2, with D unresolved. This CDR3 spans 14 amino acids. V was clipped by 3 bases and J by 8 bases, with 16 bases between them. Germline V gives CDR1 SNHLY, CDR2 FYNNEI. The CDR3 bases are TGTGCCAGCAGTGAGGCGGGCCCTCTGGGAGGCTACACCTTC. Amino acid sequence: CASSEAGPLGGYTF. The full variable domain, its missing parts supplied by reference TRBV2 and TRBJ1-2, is EPEVTQTPSHQVTQMGQEVILRCVPISNHLYFYWYRQILGQKVEFLVSFYNNEISEKSEIFDDQFSVERPDGSNFTLKIRSTKLEDSAMYFCASSEAGPLGGYTFGSGTRLTVV.

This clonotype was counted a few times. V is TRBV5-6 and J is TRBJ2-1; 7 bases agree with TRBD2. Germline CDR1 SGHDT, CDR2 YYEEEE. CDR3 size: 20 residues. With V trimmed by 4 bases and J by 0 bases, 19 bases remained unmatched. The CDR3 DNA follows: TGTGCCAGCAGCCTGCGGTGGGGCCGAGGGGCGGGGGACTCCTACAATGAGCAGTTCTTC. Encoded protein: CASSLRWGRGAGDSYNEQFF.

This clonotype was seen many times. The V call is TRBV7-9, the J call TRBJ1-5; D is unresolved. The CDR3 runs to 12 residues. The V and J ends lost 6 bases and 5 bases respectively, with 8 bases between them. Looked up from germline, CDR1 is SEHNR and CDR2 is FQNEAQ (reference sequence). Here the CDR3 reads CASSGRDQPQHF. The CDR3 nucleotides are TGTGCCAGCAGTGGCCGTGATCAGCCCCAGCATTTT.

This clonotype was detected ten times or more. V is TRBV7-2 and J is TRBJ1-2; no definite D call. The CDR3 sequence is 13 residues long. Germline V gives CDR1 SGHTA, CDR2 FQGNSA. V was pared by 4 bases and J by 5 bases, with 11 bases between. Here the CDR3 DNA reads TGTGCCAGCAGCTCCCCACCCAGTTATGGCTACACCTTC. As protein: CASSSPPSYGYTF. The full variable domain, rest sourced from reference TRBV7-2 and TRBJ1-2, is GAGVSQSPSNKVTEKGKDVELRCDPISGHTALYWYRQSLGQGLEFLIYFQGNSAPDKSGLPSDRFSAERTGGSVSTLTIQRTQQEDSAVYLCASSSPPSYGYTFGSGTRLTVV.